The 26 T cell receptor beta chains in this list originate from one sample, sequenced in a study of beta chain features in type 1 diabetes. The investigators reverse transcribed all of the isolated RNA, so they sequenced expressed TCRB transcripts. Assay: immunoSEQ multiplex PCR; the TCRdb copy retains only in-frame clones and omits some. The sample lists about 140,000 clones, around 7% occurring once. Sequencing used central memory CD4+ T cells from blood. These receptors all stem from a woman younger than 45 in good health.

The chain has TRBV7-2 and TRBJ1-4, with D perhaps TRBD1 (6 bases). Trimming took off 2 bases at V and 7 bases at J, with 23 bases between the two ends. Germline V gives CDR1 SGHTA, CDR2 FQGNSA. The CDR3 sequence is 18 residues long. The CDR3 loop reads CASSLSSVGARKGEKLFF. The CDR3 DNA is TGTGCCAGCAGCTTATCCTCTGTGGGGGCCAGAAAGGGTGAAAAACTGTTTTTT. Supplemented by reference TRBV7-2 and TRBJ1-4, the full variable domain reads GAGVSQSPSNKVTEKGKDVELRCDPISGHTALYWYRQSLGQGLEFLIYFQGNSAPDKSGLPSDRFSAERTGGSVSTLTIQRTQQEDSAVYLCASSLSSVGARKGEKLFFGSGTQLSVL.

This clone has more than one count but fewer than ten. The chain is built from TRBV30 and TRBJ1-3, with 8 positions matching TRBD1. Germline CDR1 GTSNPN, CDR2 SVGIG (reference sequence). The junction had 6 bases not matched to a gene; V was cut back by 4 bases and J by 4 bases. The CDR3 consists of 14 residues. The CDR3 sequence: CAWTYDRGGNTIYF. The CDR3 DNA reads TGTGCCTGGACCTATGACAGGGGCGGAAACACCATATATTTT.

This chain links TRBV4-2 with TRBJ2-7; 8 bases map to TRBD2. The length of the CDR3 is 15 residues. Germline loops: CDR1 LGHNA, CDR2 YNFKEQ. V lost 0 bases, J lost 4 bases, and 5 bases stayed unmatched. The CDR3 loop is CASSQDLSGSYEQYF. The CDR3, as DNA: TGTGCCAGCAGCCAAGATCTGAGCGGGAGTTACGAGCAGTACTTC.

The sample holds a few counts of this clone. The chain uses TRBV9 and TRBJ2-1, with TRBD2 matching over 14 bases. Per the germline V gene, CDR1 is SGDLS and CDR2 is YYNGEE. V gave up 4 bases and J gave up 0 bases; unmatched junction bases: 3. This CDR3 spans 17 amino acids. CDR3 DNA: TGTGCCAGCAGCCTTGGGACTAGCGGGAGCTCCTACAATGAGCAGTTCTTC. This sequence encodes CASSLGTSGSSYNEQFF.

This clone came up a few times. The V call is TRBV6-5, the J call TRBJ2-1; unclear D gene. Germline CDR1 is MNHEY and CDR2 is SVGAGI. V lost 3 bases to trimming and J lost 8 bases, with 8 bases between them. CDR3 length: 12 residues. The CDR3 DNA follows: TGTGCCAGCAGTTATGGCGGAGATGAGCAGTTCTTC. This encodes CASSYGGDEQFF.

This clone was seen a few times. The chain combines TRBV5-1 with TRBJ2-5; 8 bases are a match to TRBD1. The CDR3 runs to 13 residues. Germline V gene sequence: CDR1 SGHRS, CDR2 YFSETQ. Trimming at V came to 5 bases and at J to 5 bases, leaving 5 bases not matched to a gene. The CDR3 coding sequence is TGCGCCAGCAGACTTCAGGGGGCCGAGACCCAGTACTTC. This gives the protein CASRLQGAETQYF.

This chain connects TRBV14 to TRBJ2-2; a possible D gene is TRBD1 (5 bases). V was shortened by 1 base and J by 4 bases, with 10 bases between the two germline ends. CDR3 length: 15 amino acids. Germline values: CDR1 SGHDN, CDR2 FVKESK. The CDR3 sequence: CASSQGAGFTGELFF. Written as DNA, the CDR3 is TGTGCCAGCAGCCAAGGCGCAGGGTTCACCGGGGAGCTGTTTTTT.

CDR3 sequence: CASRKGQNYGYTF. CDR3 in DNA: TGTGCCAGCAGGAAGGGACAGAACTATGGCTACACCTTC. This sequence joins TRBV28 and TRBJ1-2, with 7 bases fitting TRBD1. This CDR3 region has 13 residues. CDR1 MDHEN and CDR2 SYDVKM come from the germline V gene. V lost 6 bases and J lost 2; bases outside the gene matches: 3.

This clone is a singleton in its sample. The rearrangement links TRBV7-2 to TRBJ2-7; TRBD2 is a possible D gene (5 bases). Germline-derived CDR1 and CDR2 are SGHTA and FQGNSA. V was cut by 4 bases and J by 4 bases, with 17 bases left in between. The CDR3 spans 15 residues. The CDR3 here is CASSSVLVGSYEQYF. DNA for the CDR3: TGTGCCAGCAGCTCCGTCTTAGTGGGGAGTTACGAGCAGTACTTC.

This clone was picked up a small number of times. V usage is TRBV7-2 and J usage is TRBJ2-1; 7 bases agree with TRBD1. Trimming at V came to 5 bases and at J to 5 bases, leaving 12 bases not matched to a gene. Germline V gene sequence: CDR1 SGHTA, CDR2 FQGNSA. This CDR3 is 16 amino acids long. For the CDR3, the DNA is TGTGCCAGCAGCACGAAGGGGGCAAACCTGCACAATGAGCAGTTCTTC. It specifies CASSTKGANLHNEQFF.

The rearrangement links TRBV30 to TRBJ2-1; the match to TRBD1 covers 7 bases. V was clipped by 3 bases and J by 4 bases; unmatched bases: 9. The germline V gene encodes CDR1 GTSNPN and CDR2 SVGIG (reference sequence). The CDR3 runs 15 residues. The CDR3 loop is CAWRPRGTPYNEQFF. CDR3 in DNA: TGTGCCTGGAGGCCCAGGGGGACACCTTACAATGAGCAGTTCTTC.

The chain combines TRBV6-6 with TRBJ2-1; 8 nucleotides line up with TRBD2. CDR3 length equals 16 residues. J lost 3 bases, V lost 5 bases, and 9 bases had no gene match. Germline CDR1 is MNHNY and CDR2 is SVGAGI (reference sequence). Here the CDR3 reads CASSPTLSGSYNEQFF. The DNA of the CDR3 is TGTGCCAGCAGTCCCACGCTGAGCGGGAGCTACAATGAGCAGTTCTTC.

The rearrangement joins TRBV28 to TRBJ1-1, with D maybe TRBD1 (6 bases). The CDR3 runs 14 residues. The germline V and J ends were trimmed by 11 bases and 0 bases, with 16 bases remaining between them. The germline V gene has CDR1 MDHEN and CDR2 SYDVKM. CDR3 bases: TGTGCCGTCCGGACAGAGTCCATGAACACTGAAGCTTTCTTT. Amino acids: CAVRTESMNTEAFF.

The rearrangement uses TRBV19 and TRBJ1-2, with 10 bases fitting TRBD1. Germline V lookup: CDR1 LNHDA, CDR2 SQIVND (reference sequence). The CDR3 totals 17 residues. Trimming cost V 6 bases and J 2 bases; bases outside gene matches: 12. The CDR3 DNA reads as TGTGCCAGTAGCGCCGGGACAGGGGATAAACGGAACTATGGCTACACCTTC. Protein: CASSAGTGDKRNYGYTF.

Comment on this clone: This CDR3 is also generated by other DNA sequences in the sample. The chain is built from TRBV5-1 and TRBJ1-5, with 11 bases lining up with TRBD1. CDR3 length: 16 amino acids. J was trimmed by 7 bases and V by 0 bases; bases with no gene match: 6. Germline V CDR1 and CDR2: SGHRS, YFSETQ. The CDR3 spells CASSLDGTGGGQPQHF. Here the CDR3 DNA reads TGCGCCAGCAGCTTGGACGGGACAGGGGGTGGGCAGCCCCAGCATTTT.

This rearrangement joins TRBV7-9 to TRBJ1-1, with 7 bases aligning to TRBD1. V trimming: 1 base; J trimming: 1 base; junction bases outside the gene matches: 12. Germline CDR1 SEHNR, CDR2 FQNEAQ (reference sequence). The CDR3 totals 18 residues. The CDR3 spells CASSLVGFRGRANTEAFF. CDR3 in DNA: TGTGCCAGCAGCTTAGTGGGTTTTAGGGGGCGCGCGAACACTGAAGCTTTCTTT.

Comment on this clone: At the DNA level, this CDR3 is encoded by other sequences in the same sample as well. The chain is built from TRBV7-3 and TRBJ2-1, with 9 bases fitting TRBD1. This CDR3 is 15 amino acids long. Trimming at V came to 5 bases and at J to 2 bases, leaving 4 bases not matched to a gene. Germline CDR1 reads SGHTA; CDR2 reads FQGTGA. The CDR3 region is CASSRGTGTYNEQFF. In DNA, the CDR3 is TGTGCCAGCAGCCGGGGGACAGGGACCTACAATGAGCAGTTCTTC. The whole variable domain, remainder taken from reference TRBV7-3 and TRBJ2-1, is GAGVSQTPSNKVTEKGKYVELRCDPISGHTALYWYRQSLGQGPEFLIYFQGTGAADDSGLPNDRFFAVRPEGSVSTLKIQRTERGDSAVYLCASSRGTGTYNEQFFGPGTRLTVL.

This clone was seen more than once but under ten times. The V gene is TRBV2, the J gene TRBJ2-5; 9 bases are shared with TRBD1. CDR3 size: 13 residues. With V trimmed by 6 bases and J by 2 bases, 1 base remained unmatched. Germline loops: CDR1 SNHLY, CDR2 FYNNEI. DNA of the CDR3: TGTGCCAGCAGGGGGACAGGGCAAGAGACCCAGTACTTC. Residues: CASRGTGQETQYF.

This clone was detected many times. The chain links TRBV18 to TRBJ2-3; no clear D gene. The V and J ends lost 3 bases and 6 bases respectively, with 13 bases between them. This CDR3 has 14 residues. Germline CDR1 and CDR2: KGHSH and LQKENI. CDR3 in amino acids: CASSPATDRDTQYF. CDR3 DNA: TGTGCCAGCTCACCCGCAACTGATCGGGATACGCAGTATTTT.

This clone was recorded a few times. The V gene is TRBV14, the J gene TRBJ1-2; D is ambiguous. The V gene lost 0 bases and the J gene lost 8 bases, with 10 bases spanning the gap. Germline V CDR1 and CDR2: SGHDN, FVKESK. The CDR3 totals 13 residues. CDR3 coding DNA: TGTGCCAGCAGCCAAGAGCCCGCGGGGGGCTACACCTTC. It is translated as CASSQEPAGGYTF.

This chain connects TRBV18 to TRBJ2-3; the D gene is possibly TRBD1 (6 bases). CDR1 and CDR2 (germline): KGHSH, LQKENI. CDR3 length equals 15 residues. Deletions cut 0 bases from V and 3 bases from J, with 10 bases between. The CDR3 DNA reads TGTGCCAGCTCACCACCATGGACAGATACAGATACGCAGTATTTT. Translation gives CASSPPWTDTDTQYF.

This clone turned up a few times. The chain carries TRBV28 and TRBJ1-2; D gene uncertain. The germline V gene has CDR1 MDHEN and CDR2 SYDVKM. V was shortened by 3 bases and J by 0 bases, with 8 bases between the two germline ends. This CDR3 is built from 14 residues. The CDR3 loop is CASSFNRPNYGYTF. CDR3 sequence (DNA): TGTGCCAGCAGTTTTAACAGACCTAACTATGGCTACACCTTC.

The chain is built from TRBV7-2 and TRBJ2-7, with TRBD2 matching over 8 bases. V gave up 4 bases and J gave up 2 bases; unmatched junction bases: 10. CDR1 SGHTA and CDR2 FQGNSA come from the germline V gene. The CDR3 extends over 16 amino acids. The chain's CDR3 is CASSSQPVAGTYEQYF. The CDR3 DNA reads as TGTGCCAGCAGCTCGCAGCCCGTAGCGGGGACCTACGAGCAGTACTTC.

This clone has a handful of counts. The chain is built from TRBV5-8 and TRBJ1-3; no definite D call. V shed 4 bases and J shed 4 bases, with 3 bases lying between them. Germline CDR1 and CDR2: SGHTS and YDEGEE. CDR3 length: 11 residues. DNA for the CDR3: TGTGCCAGCAGCCAGGGAAACACCATATATTTT. Translating gives CASSQGNTIYF.

This clone was counted ten times or more. The chain joins TRBV27 to TRBJ2-1; 11 nucleotides align to TRBD2. This CDR3 has 15 residues. The junction had 4 bases not matched to a gene; V was cut back by 3 bases and J by 6 bases. CDR1 and CDR2 from the germline V gene are MNHEY and SMNVEV (reference sequence). The CDR3: CASSFQTSGSNEQFF. CDR3 DNA: TGTGCCAGCAGTTTCCAAACTAGCGGGAGCAATGAGCAGTTCTTC.

At least ten counts were recorded for this clone. J is TRBJ2-7 and V is TRBV7-9; D is possibly TRBD2 (6 bases). Germline values: CDR1 SEHNR, CDR2 FQNEAQ (reference sequence). The CDR3 extends over 15 amino acids. Deletions cut 7 bases from V and 7 bases from J, with 23 bases between. The CDR3 DNA reads TGTGCCAGCATTCGAACGGGCGGGACCCCAGGGGAGCAGTACTTC. It is translated as CASIRTGGTPGEQYF.